This T cell receptor (beta chain) comes out of a study of identical twins (TCRdb year 2016). About the investigation overall: The study deep-sequenced TCR alpha and beta repertoires from monozygotic twins, unrelated adults of various ages and cord blood to test whether fetal clonotypes persist. Replicate twin experiments were performed at different times using different library preparation protocols to rule out contamination.

The library was built by means of 5' RACE. Sequencer: Illumina HiSeq 2000. Template switching introduced a universal primer binding site; the final cDNA contained a unique molecular identifier, enabling accurate counting of TCR cDNA molecules. Specific primers in the conserved constant-segment region were used to synthesize first-strand cDNA for the TCR alpha and beta chains. To control for contamination, every cDNA library was double barcoded, receiving both a SMART-Mk sample barcode and Illumina barcodes. Two successive PCR steps introduced TruSeq adapter sequences along with Illumina sample barcodes. The Illumina HiSeq platform was used with custom primers to sequence TCR alpha and beta cDNA libraries. In the source study's methods: Raw reads were processed with MiGEC to extract unique molecular identifiers, and MiXCR was used to determine CDR3 positions. For each individual, recombination models were inferred using an EM algorithm with the repgenHMM and IGoR tools. Shared clonotypes were analyzed with the tcR package in R, and sharing was normalized by the product of cloneset sizes. Out-of-frame nonproductive sequences were analyzed to study raw recombination free of thymic and clonal selection effects. TCRdb took the public reads, trimmed them with fastp at Q25, ran MiXCR for clone calling and kept in-frame beta chains. For every CDR3 protein sequence, its rows merge into one entry that carries the most common genes and DNA. These V and J calls originate from TCRdb's pipeline instead of the authors' own analysis. The sample table shows about 900,000 distinct CDR3 sequences, and 9% to 15% are seen once. The ten most abundant clones make up 1.5% to 2% of the sample.

Paper-wide results and their limitations: In beta out-of-frame sequences, excess twin sharing was weaker, because having fewer shared sequences lowered the signal-to-noise ratio. Abundant cord blood beta clonotypes carried fewer insertions; young adult naive repertoires showed a weaker similar trend, while memory repertoires showed none. Zero-insertion analyses could be partly confounded by invariant T cells such as MAIT and iNKT, although diverse VJ usage argued against such confounding for most clonotypes. Because the same donors could not be followed over many years, conclusions were based on cross-sectional statistical analysis. In monozygotic twins, out-of-frame TCR alpha sharing was systematically underestimated by recombination models, although the models agreed with sharing between unrelated individuals. Compared with coincidental sharing between unrelated individuals, out-of-frame TCR alpha sequences shared between twins showed an excess of sequences with low generation probability.

This clonotype was counted only a few times. The target of this receptor is not known. Per-nucleotide qualities are absent, and no much larger clonotype sits a single base away. The germline V gene specifies MNHNS as CDR1 and SASEGT as CDR2. The CDR3 measures 14 amino acids from cysteine to phenylalanine. Only the CDR3 portion is preserved as DNA: 42 bases, with reading frame beginning at the first base. V loses 5 bases, J loses 5 bases, and the germline ends lie 16 bases apart. Only healthy Caucasian donors were included. Three pairs of female monozygotic twins, all aged about 18 to 29 years, made up the twin cohort. Peripheral blood mononuclear cells were the source from which RNA for the TCR libraries was isolated. The data also belong to a second study, concerning yellow fever vaccine responses in identical twins. The second paper states: According to the authors, the vaccine-induced T cell response in identical twins seemed to be partly convergent and partly specific to each individual. Focusing on identical twins, the study followed the T cell clones that responded to the vaccine, and did so with precision.

Rearrangement joined TRBV6-1 to TRBJ2-7; perhaps TRBD1 is the D gene, with 6 bases matching. The clonotype was recovered from a young woman in good health. The specimen was PBMCs. The DNA sequence is TGTGCCAGCAGTAAAACCGACAGGTTCGACGAGCAGTACTTC. It translates to CASSKTDRFDEQYF.